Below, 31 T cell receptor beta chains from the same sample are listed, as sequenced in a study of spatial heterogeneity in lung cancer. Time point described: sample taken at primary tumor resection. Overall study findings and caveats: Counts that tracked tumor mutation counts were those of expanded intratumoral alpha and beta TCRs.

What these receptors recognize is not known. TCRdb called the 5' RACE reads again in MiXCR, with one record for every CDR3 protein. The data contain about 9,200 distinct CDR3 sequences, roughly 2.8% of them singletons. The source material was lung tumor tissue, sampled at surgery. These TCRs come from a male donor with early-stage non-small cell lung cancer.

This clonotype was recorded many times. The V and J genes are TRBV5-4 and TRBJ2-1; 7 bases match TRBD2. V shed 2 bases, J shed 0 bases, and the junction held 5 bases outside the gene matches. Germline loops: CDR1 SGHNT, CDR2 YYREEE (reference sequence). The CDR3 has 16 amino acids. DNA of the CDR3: TGTGCCAGCAGCTTAGGACGGGGGGACTCCTACAATGAGCAGTTCTTC. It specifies CASSLGRGDSYNEQFF.

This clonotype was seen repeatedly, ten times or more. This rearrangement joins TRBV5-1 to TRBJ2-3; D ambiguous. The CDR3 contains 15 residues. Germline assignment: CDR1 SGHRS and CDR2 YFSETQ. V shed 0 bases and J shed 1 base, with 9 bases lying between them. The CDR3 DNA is TGCGCCAGCAGCTTGGAAGGGTTTGGCACAGATACGCAGTATTTT. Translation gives CASSLEGFGTDTQYF. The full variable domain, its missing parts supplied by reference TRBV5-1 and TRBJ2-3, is KAGVTQTPRYLIKTRGQQVTLSCSPISGHRSVSWYQQTPGQGLQFLFEYFSETQRNKGNFPGRFSGRQFSNSRSEMNVSTLELGDSALYLCASSLEGFGTDTQYFGPGTRLTVL.

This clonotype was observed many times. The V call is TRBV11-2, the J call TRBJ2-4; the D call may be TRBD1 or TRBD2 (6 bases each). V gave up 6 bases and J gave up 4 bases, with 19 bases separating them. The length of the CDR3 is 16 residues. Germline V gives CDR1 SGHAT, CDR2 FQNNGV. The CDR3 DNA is TGTGCCAGCAGTTTCTCCCTCGGGGGCCTTAAAAACATTCAGTACTTC. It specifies CASSFSLGGLKNIQYF.

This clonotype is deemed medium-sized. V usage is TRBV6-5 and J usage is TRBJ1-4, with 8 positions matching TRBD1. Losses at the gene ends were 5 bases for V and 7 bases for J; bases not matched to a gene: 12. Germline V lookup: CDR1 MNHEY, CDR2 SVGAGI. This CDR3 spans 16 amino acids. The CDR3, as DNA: TGTGCCAGCAGTCCGAAGATGGACAGGGTTGTTGAAAAACTGTTTTTT. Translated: CASSPKMDRVVEKLFF.

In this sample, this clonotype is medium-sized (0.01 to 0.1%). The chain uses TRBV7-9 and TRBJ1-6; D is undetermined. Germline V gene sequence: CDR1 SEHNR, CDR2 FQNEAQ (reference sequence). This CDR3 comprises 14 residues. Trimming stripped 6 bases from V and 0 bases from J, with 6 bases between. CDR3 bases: TGTGCCAGCAGTCTAAGCTCCTATAATTCACCCCTCCACTTT. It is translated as CASSLSSYNSPLHF.

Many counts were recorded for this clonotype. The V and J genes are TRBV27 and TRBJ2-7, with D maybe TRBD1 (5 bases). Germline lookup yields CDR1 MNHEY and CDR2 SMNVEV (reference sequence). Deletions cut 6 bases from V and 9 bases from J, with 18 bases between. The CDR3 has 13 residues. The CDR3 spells CASSQDNRGVQYF. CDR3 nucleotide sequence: TGTGCCAGCAGCCAGGACAACCGTGGTGTGCAGTACTTC.

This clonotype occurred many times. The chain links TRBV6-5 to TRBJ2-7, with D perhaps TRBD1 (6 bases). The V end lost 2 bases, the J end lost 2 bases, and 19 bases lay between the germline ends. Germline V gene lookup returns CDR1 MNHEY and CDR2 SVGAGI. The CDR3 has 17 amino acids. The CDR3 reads CASSYRAKTGTAYEQYF. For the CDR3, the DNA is TGTGCCAGCAGTTACCGGGCTAAGACAGGCACTGCCTACGAGCAGTACTTC.

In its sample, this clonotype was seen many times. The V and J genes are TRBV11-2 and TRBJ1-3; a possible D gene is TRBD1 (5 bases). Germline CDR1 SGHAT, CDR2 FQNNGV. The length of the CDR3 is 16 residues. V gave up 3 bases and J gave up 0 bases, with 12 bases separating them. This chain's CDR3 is CASSFLDSSSGNTIYF. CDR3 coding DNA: TGTGCCAGCAGCTTCCTAGACAGCAGCTCTGGAAACACCATATATTTT. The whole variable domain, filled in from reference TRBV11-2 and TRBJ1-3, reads EAGVAQSPRYKIIEKRQSVAFWCNPISGHATLYWYQQILGQGPKLLIQFQNNGVVDDSQLPKDRFSAERLKGVDSTLKIQPAKLEDSAVYLCASSFLDSSSGNTIYFGEGSWLTVV.

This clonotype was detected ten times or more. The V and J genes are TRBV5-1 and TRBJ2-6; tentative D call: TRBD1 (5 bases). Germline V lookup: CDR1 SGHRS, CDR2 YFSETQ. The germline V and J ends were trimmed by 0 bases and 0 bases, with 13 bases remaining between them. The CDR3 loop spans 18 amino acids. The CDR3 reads CASSLGQGPLSGANVLTF. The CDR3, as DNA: TGCGCCAGCAGCTTGGGTCAGGGCCCACTCTCTGGGGCCAACGTCCTGACTTTC.

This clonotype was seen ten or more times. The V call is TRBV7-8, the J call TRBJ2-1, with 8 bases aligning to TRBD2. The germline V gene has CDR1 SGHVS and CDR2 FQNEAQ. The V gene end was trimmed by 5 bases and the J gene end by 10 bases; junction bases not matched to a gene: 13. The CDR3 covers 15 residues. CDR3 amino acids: CASSQPGGLAGEQFF. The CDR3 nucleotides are TGTGCCAGCAGCCAACCGGGCGGACTAGCAGGGGAGCAGTTCTTC. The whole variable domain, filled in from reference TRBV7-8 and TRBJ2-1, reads GAGVSQSPRYKVAKRGQDVALRCDPISGHVSLFWYQQALGQGPEFLTYFQNEAQLDKSGLPSDRFFAERPEGSVSTLKIQRTQQEDSAVYLCASSQPGGLAGEQFFGPGTRLTVL.

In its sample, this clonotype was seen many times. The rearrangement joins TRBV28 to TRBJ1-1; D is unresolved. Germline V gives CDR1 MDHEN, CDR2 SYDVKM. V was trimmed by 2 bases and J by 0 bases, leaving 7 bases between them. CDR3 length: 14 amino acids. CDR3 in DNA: TGTGCCAGCAGTTTAGGGTGGGTGAACACTGAAGCTTTCTTT. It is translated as CASSLGWVNTEAFF.

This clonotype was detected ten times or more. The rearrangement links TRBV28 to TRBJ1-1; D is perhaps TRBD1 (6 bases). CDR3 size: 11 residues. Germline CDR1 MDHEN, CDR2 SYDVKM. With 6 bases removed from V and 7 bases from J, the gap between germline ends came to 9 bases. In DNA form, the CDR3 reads TGTGCCAGCAGACTGGACAGTGAAGCTTTCTTT. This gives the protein CASRLDSEAFF.

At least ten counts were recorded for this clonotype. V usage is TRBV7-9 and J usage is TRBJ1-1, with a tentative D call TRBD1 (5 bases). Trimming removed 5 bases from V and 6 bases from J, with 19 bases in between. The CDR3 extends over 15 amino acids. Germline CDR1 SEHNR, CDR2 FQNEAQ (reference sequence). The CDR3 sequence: CASSPPGSSGPEAFF. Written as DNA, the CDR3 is TGTGCCAGCAGCCCGCCAGGGAGTAGTGGTCCTGAAGCTTTCTTT.

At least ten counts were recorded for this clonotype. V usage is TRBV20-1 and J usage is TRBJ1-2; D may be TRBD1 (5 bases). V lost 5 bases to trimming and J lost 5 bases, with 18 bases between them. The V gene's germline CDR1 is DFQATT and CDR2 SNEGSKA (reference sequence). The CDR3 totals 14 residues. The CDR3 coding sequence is TGCAGTGCTCCCGAGACGAGGGGCGGGTATGGCTACACCTTC. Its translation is CSAPETRGGYGYTF.

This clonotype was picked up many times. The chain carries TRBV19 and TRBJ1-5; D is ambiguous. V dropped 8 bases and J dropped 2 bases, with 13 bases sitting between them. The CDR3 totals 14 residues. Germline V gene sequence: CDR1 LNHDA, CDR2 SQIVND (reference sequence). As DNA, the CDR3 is TGTGCCAGTTCGGGGAACCCGGGCAATCAGCCCCAGCATTTT. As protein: CASSGNPGNQPQHF.

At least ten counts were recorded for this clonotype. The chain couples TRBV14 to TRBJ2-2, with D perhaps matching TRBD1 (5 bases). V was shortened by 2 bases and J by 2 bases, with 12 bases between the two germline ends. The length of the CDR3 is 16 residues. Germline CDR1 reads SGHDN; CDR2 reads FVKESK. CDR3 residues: CASSQRYDRNTGELFF. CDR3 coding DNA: TGTGCCAGCAGCCAACGTTATGACAGAAACACCGGGGAGCTGTTTTTT.

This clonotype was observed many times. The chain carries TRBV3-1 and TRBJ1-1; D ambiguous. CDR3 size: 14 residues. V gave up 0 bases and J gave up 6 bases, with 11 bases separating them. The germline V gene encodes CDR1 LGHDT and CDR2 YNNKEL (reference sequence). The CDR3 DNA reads TGTGCCAGCAGCCAAGATTTTCGGGGTTCTGAAGCTTTCTTT. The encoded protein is CASSQDFRGSEAFF.

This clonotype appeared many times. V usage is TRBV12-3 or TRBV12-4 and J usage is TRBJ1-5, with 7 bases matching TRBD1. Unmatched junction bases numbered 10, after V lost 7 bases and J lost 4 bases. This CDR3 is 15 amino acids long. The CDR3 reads CASTTGTARNQPQHF. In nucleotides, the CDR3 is TGTGCCAGCACGACCGGGACAGCTAGGAATCAGCCCCAGCATTTT.

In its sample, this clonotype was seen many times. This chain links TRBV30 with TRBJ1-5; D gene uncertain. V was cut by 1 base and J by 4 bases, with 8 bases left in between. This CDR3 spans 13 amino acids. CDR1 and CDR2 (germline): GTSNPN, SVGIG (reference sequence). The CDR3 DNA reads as TGTGCCTGGAGTGGGGCAGGAAATCAGCCCCAGCATTTT. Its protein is CAWSGAGNQPQHF.

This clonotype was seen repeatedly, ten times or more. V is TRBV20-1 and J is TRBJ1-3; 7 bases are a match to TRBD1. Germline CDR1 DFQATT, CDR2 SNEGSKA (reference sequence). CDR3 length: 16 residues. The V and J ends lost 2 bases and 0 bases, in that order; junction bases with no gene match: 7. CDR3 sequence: CSARSPGGYSGNTIYF. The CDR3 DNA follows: TGCAGTGCTAGATCCCCAGGGGGGTACTCTGGAAACACCATATATTTT.

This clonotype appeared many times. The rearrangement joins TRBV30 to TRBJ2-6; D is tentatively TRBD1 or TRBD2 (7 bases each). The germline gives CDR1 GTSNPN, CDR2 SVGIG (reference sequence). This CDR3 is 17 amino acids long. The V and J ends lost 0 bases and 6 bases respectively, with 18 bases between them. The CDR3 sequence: CAWSVLRGGGAANVLTF. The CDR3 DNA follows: TGTGCCTGGAGTGTACTACGGGGAGGGGGCGCGGCCAACGTCCTGACTTTC.

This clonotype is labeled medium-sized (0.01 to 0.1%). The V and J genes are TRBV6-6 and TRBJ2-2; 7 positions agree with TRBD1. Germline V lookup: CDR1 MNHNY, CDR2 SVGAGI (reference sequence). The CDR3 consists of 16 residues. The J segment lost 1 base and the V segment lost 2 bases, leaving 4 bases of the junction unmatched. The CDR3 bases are TGTGCCAGCAGTTACATCGGGACAGAGAACACCGGGGAGCTGTTTTTT. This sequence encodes CASSYIGTENTGELFF.

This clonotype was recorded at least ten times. Written as DNA, the CDR3 is TGTGCCAGCAGTTACACTTGGACAGGAAAGAATGAAAAACTGTTTTTT. This translates into CASSYTWTGKNEKLFF. This rearrangement joins TRBV6-6 to TRBJ1-4; 7 bases line up with TRBD1. After removal of 2 bases from V and 5 bases from J, the junction contained 8 bases not matched to a gene. The CDR3 sequence is 16 residues long. Germline CDR1 and CDR2: MNHNY and SVGAGI (reference sequence).

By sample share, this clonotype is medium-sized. CDR3 protein: CASSQDLLAGNYGYTF. Here the CDR3 DNA reads TGTGCCAGCAGCCAAGATCTCCTGGCAGGGAACTATGGCTACACCTTC. This chain joins TRBV4-2 and TRBJ1-2; D may be TRBD1 (5 bases). The germline V gene has CDR1 LGHNA and CDR2 YNFKEQ. The CDR3 is 16 amino acids. Trimming took 0 bases from V and 2 from J, leaving 13 bases between them.

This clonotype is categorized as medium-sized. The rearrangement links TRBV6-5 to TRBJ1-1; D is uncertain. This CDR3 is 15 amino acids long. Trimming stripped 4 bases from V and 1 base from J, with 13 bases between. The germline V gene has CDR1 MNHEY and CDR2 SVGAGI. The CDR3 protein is CASSFGFEQNTEAFF. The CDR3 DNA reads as TGTGCCAGCAGTTTCGGGTTCGAACAGAACACTGAAGCTTTCTTT.

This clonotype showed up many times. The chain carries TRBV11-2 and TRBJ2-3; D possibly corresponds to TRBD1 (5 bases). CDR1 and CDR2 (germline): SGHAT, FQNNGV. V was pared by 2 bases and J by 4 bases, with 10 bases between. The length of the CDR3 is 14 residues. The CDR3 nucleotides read TGTGCCAGCAGCTTATACCAAGGGGCAGATACGCAGTATTTT. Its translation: CASSLYQGADTQYF.

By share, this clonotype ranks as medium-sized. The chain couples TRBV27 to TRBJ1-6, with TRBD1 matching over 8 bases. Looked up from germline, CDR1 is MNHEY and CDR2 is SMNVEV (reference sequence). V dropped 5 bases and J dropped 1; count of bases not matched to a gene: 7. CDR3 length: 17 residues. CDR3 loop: CASSQDRGGSYNSPLHF. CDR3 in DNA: TGTGCCAGCAGTCAAGACAGGGGTGGATCCTATAATTCACCCCTCCACTTT.

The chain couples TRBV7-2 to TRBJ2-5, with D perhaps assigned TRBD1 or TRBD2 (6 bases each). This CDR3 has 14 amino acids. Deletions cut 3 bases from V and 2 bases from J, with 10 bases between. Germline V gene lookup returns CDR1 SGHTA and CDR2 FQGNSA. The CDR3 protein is CASSFQGRQETQYF. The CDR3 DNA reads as TGTGCCAGCAGCTTTCAGGGGAGGCAAGAGACCCAGTACTTC.

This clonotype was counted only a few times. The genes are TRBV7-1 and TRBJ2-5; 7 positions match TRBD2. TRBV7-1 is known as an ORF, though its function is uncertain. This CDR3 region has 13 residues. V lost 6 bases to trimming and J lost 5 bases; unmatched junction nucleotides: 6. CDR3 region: CASSQGGTETQYF. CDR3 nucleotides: TGTGCCAGCAGTCAGGGAGGGACGGAGACCCAGTACTTC.

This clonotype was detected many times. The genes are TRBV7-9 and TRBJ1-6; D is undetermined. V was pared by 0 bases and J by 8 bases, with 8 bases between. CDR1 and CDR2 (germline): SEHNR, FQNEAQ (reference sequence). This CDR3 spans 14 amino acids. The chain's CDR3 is CASSLAGLDSPLHF. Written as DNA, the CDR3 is TGTGCCAGCAGCTTAGCAGGGTTGGATTCACCCCTCCACTTT.

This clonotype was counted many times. This chain's CDR3 is CATRVGGSYEQYF. The CDR3 DNA follows: TGTGCCACAAGAGTCGGGGGCTCCTACGAGCAGTACTTC. The rearrangement uses TRBV10-3 and TRBJ2-7; D possibly corresponds to TRBD2 (6 bases). Germline assignment: CDR1 ENHRY and CDR2 SYGVKD. The CDR3 is 13 amino acids. Trimming left V 10 bases short and J 0 bases short, with 13 bases between.